These 32 T cell receptor beta chains originate from one sample sequenced in a study of blood T cell repertoires in COVID-19. Produced via immunoSEQ multiplex PCR; TCRdb's table is partial and in-frame only. In the table there are approximately 150,000 clones, roughly 81% of which are singletons. The specimen was peripheral blood. These receptors all stem from a human donor with acute or convalescent COVID-19. The donor label of this sample is uncertain.

V usage is TRBV5-6 and J usage is TRBJ2-3, with D hard to call. The CDR3 length is 18 residues. From germline, CDR1 is SGHDT and CDR2 YYEEEE. V shed 4 bases and J shed 2 bases, with 23 bases lying between them. Here the CDR3 DNA reads TGTGCCAGCAGCATCACCCGAGGCGAAGGCCGGCACACAGATACGCAGTATTTT. It codes for CASSITRGEGRHTDTQYF.

The J gene is TRBJ2-1, the V gene TRBV21-1; the D segment call TRBD2 is taken from the table without a DNA check. TRBV21-1 corresponds to a pseudogene. The CDR3 loop spans 16 amino acids. CDR3 DNA: TGTGCCAGCAGCAGGACTAGCGGGAGACCCTTGAATGAGCAGTTCTTC. Translation: CASSRTSGRPLNEQFF.

The chain uses TRBV2 and TRBJ2-6; 10 nucleotides agree with TRBD1. V lost 8 bases to trimming and J lost 1 base; unmatched junction nucleotides: 8. From germline, CDR1 is SNHLY and CDR2 FYNNEI. The CDR3 spans 17 residues. The CDR3 reads CASRRGTGVSGANVLTF. As DNA, the CDR3 is TGTGCCAGCCGTCGGGGGACAGGGGTTTCTGGGGCCAACGTCCTGACTTTC.

V usage is TRBV18 and J usage is TRBJ1-6, with 9 bases matching TRBD1. This CDR3 has 14 amino acids. V gave up 6 bases and J gave up 9 bases; unmatched junction bases: 6. The germline V gene encodes CDR1 KGHSH and CDR2 LQKENI. The CDR3 here is CASSADRGSSPLHF. CDR3 sequence (DNA): TGTGCCAGCTCGGCAGACAGGGGGAGTTCACCCCTCCACTTT. The entire variable domain, with the rest obtained from reference TRBV18 and TRBJ1-6, is as follows: NAGVMQNPRHLVRRRGQEARLRCSPMKGHSHVYWYRQLPEEGLKFMVYLQKENIIDESGMPKERFSAEFPKEGPSILRIQQVVRGDSAAYFCASSADRGSSPLHFGNGTRLTVT.

The chain links TRBV7-9 to TRBJ1-2, with a tentative D call TRBD1 (6 bases). The length of the CDR3 is 15 residues. V dropped 5 bases and J dropped 4 bases, with 17 bases sitting between them. Germline values: CDR1 SEHNR, CDR2 FQNEAQ (reference sequence). The CDR3 spells CASSAAGAGSYGYTF. The CDR3 DNA sequence: TGTGCCAGCAGCGCCGCAGGGGCAGGGAGCTATGGCTACACCTTC.

This chain joins TRBV24-1 and TRBJ2-1; unclear D gene. Trimming took off 3 bases at V and 8 bases at J, with 7 bases between the two ends. This CDR3 is 12 amino acids long. The germline V gene encodes CDR1 KGHDR and CDR2 SFDVKD. The CDR3 loop is CATSDVGDEQFF. CDR3 nucleotide sequence: TGTGCCACCAGTGATGTAGGAGATGAGCAGTTCTTC.

V is TRBV9 and J is TRBJ2-7, with D maybe TRBD1 (6 bases). Germline V lookup: CDR1 SGDLS, CDR2 YYNGEE. Between the trimmed V and J ends, which lost 0 bases and 9 bases, there was a span of 19 bases. CDR3 length: 15 amino acids. In nucleotides, the CDR3 is TGTGCCAGCAGCGTAGAAGCTCTACAGGGTAGTCGGCAGTACTTC. Translated: CASSVEALQGSRQYF.

This rearrangement joins TRBV6-2 or TRBV6-3 to TRBJ1-2; maybe TRBD1 (6 bases). Germline V CDR1 and CDR2: MNHEY, SVGEGT. Trimming took off 5 bases at V and 7 bases at J, with 17 bases between the two ends. The CDR3 is made up of 14 amino acids. The DNA of the CDR3 is TGTGCCAGCAGTACCTCGGGGGGCGCTGGTGGCTACACCTTC. Its protein is CASSTSGGAGGYTF.

This clone was seen once. J is TRBJ2-7 and V is TRBV29-1; possible D gene TRBD1, 5 bases. Germline V gene sequence: CDR1 SQVTM, CDR2 ANQGSEA. The V end was cut by 6 bases, the J end by 1 base, with 10 bases between. This CDR3 is 12 amino acids long. Written as DNA, the CDR3 is TGCAGCGTGCTGGACATGTCCTACGAGCAGTACTTC. As protein: CSVLDMSYEQYF.

This sequence joins TRBV7-2 and TRBJ1-1; D perhaps matches TRBD1 (6 bases). This CDR3 comprises 13 residues. CDR1 is SGHTA and CDR2 is FQGNSA in the germline V gene. With 5 bases removed from V and 3 bases from J, the gap between germline ends came to 10 bases. The CDR3: CASSPTGYTEAFF. CDR3 nucleotides: TGTGCCAGCAGCCCTACAGGGTACACTGAAGCTTTCTTT.

This chain connects TRBV9 to TRBJ1-3; D not certain. V dropped 4 bases and J dropped 4 bases, with 3 bases sitting between them. CDR1 is SGDLS and CDR2 is YYNGEE in the germline V gene. The CDR3 has 11 residues. The CDR3 DNA is TGTGCCAGCAGCTCAGGAAACACCATATATTTT. It translates to CASSSGNTIYF.

The chain uses TRBV19 and TRBJ1-5; 8 bases fit TRBD1. The CDR3 sequence is 13 residues long. Trimming took 3 bases from V and 7 from J; bases not matched to a gene: 2. In germline, CDR1 is LNHDA, CDR2 SQIVND (reference sequence). In nucleotides, the CDR3 is TGTGCCAGTAGTATGACAGGGGCCCAGCCCCAGCATTTT. Its translation: CASSMTGAQPQHF. Based on the CDR3 plus reference TRBV19 and TRBJ1-5, the full variable domain is DGGITQSPKYLFRKEGQNVTLSCEQNLNHDAMYWYRQDPGQGLRLIYYSQIVNDFQKGDIAEGYSVSREKKESFPLTVTSAQKNPTAFYLCASSMTGAQPQHFGDGTRLSIL.

This chain links TRBV30 with TRBJ2-4; 7 bases fit TRBD2. In germline, CDR1 is GTSNPN, CDR2 SVGIG (reference sequence). The length of the CDR3 is 14 residues. V gave up 1 base and J gave up 7 bases; unmatched junction bases: 7. CDR3 sequence (DNA): TGTGCCTGGAGTGACCCAGCGGGGCGGAACATTCAGTACTTC. Its translation is CAWSDPAGRNIQYF.

This chain connects TRBV19 to TRBJ1-5; 8 nucleotides line up with TRBD1. V lost 6 bases, J lost 8 bases, and 6 bases stayed unmatched. The CDR3 spans 13 residues. From germline, CDR1 is LNHDA and CDR2 SQIVND (reference sequence). The CDR3 bases are TGTGCCAGTAGAAGACAGGGGAGAGAGCCCCAGCATTTT. It codes for CASRRQGREPQHF.

J is TRBJ1-2 and V is TRBV5-1; the match to TRBD1 covers 7 bases. The V gene end was trimmed by 2 bases and the J gene end by 4 bases; junction bases not matched to a gene: 8. Looked up from germline, CDR1 is SGHRS and CDR2 is YFSETQ. The CDR3 runs to 15 residues. The CDR3 reads CASSFSTGSSYGYTF. The CDR3 DNA sequence: TGCGCCAGCAGCTTCTCGACAGGGTCGTCCTATGGCTACACCTTC.

The rearrangement links TRBV6-2 or TRBV6-3 to TRBJ2-1, with D perhaps TRBD2 (6 bases). This CDR3 is built from 14 residues. Germline V gives CDR1 MNHEY, CDR2 SVGEGT. The V and J ends lost 6 bases and 4 bases respectively, with 13 bases between them. CDR3 sequence reads: CASSPEGGYNEQFF. CDR3 in DNA: TGTGCCAGCAGCCCCGAAGGAGGGTACAATGAGCAGTTCTTC.

The J gene is TRBJ2-5, the V gene TRBV9; 7 bases match TRBD2. In germline, CDR1 is SGDLS, CDR2 YYNGEE. Losses at the gene ends were 4 bases for V and 2 bases for J; bases not matched to a gene: 11. The CDR3 sequence is 16 residues long. As DNA, the CDR3 is TGTGCCAGCAGCACCCCCCGGGCGGGGGTACAAGAGACCCAGTACTTC. Its protein product is CASSTPRAGVQETQYF. The variable domain in full, completed from reference TRBV9 and TRBJ2-5, reads DSGVTQTPKHLITATGQRVTLRCSPRSGDLSVYWYQQSLDQGLQFLIQYYNGEERAKGNILERFSAQQFPDLHSELNLSSLELGDSALYFCASSTPRAGVQETQYFGPGTRLLVL.

The rearrangement uses TRBV9 and TRBJ1-5; D remains ambiguous. Germline CDR1 reads SGDLS; CDR2 reads YYNGEE. V dropped 2 bases and J dropped 7 bases, with 13 bases sitting between them. This CDR3 contains 14 residues. CDR3 nucleotide sequence: TGTGCCAGCAGCGTGACCCCCACCGGGCAGCCCCAGCATTTT. This codes for CASSVTPTGQPQHF.

This clone has a handful of counts. Here the CDR3 DNA reads TGTGCCAGCAGCCGAGGCGCCGTCTATAATTCACCCCTCCACTTT. Encoded protein: CASSRGAVYNSPLHF. The gene calls are TRBV6-5 and TRBJ1-6, with unresolved D. CDR3 length: 15 residues. Germline loops: CDR1 MNHEY, CDR2 SVGAGI. Trimming shortened V by 6 bases and J by 3 bases, and 12 bases separated the two germline ends.

This chain uses TRBV7-9 with TRBJ1-2; 7 nucleotides align to TRBD1. V shed 5 bases, J shed 4 bases, and the junction held 7 bases outside the gene matches. The germline gives CDR1 SEHNR, CDR2 FQNEAQ (reference sequence). The CDR3 consists of 14 residues. The CDR3 DNA is TGTGCCAGCAGCAACCGGGACAGAACCTATGGCTACACCTTC. Residues: CASSNRDRTYGYTF.

This clone was found once. The chain recombines TRBV6-2 or TRBV6-3 with TRBJ2-1, with 13 bases that match TRBD2. Trimming at V came to 0 bases and at J to 0 bases, leaving 8 bases not matched to a gene. The CDR3 sequence is 20 residues long. Germline values: CDR1 MNHEY, CDR2 SVGEGT. The DNA for the CDR3 is TGTGCCAGCAGTTACTCGGGTAGGACTAGCGGGAGAACCTCCTACAATGAGCAGTTCTTC. Its translation is CASSYSGRTSGRTSYNEQFF.

The rearrangement uses TRBV28 and TRBJ2-7; TRBD1 agrees at 8 bases. Germline trimming cut 6 bases from V and 3 bases from J; bases unmatched to any gene: 10. Germline V gene sequence: CDR1 MDHEN, CDR2 SYDVKM. This CDR3 has 15 amino acids. Written as DNA, the CDR3 is TGTGCCAGCAGCCAACCAGGGGGCCTTTACTACGAGCAGTACGTC. Translation: CASSQPGGLYYEQYV.

The chain combines TRBV7-2 with TRBJ1-5; D gene unclear. CDR3 length: 18 amino acids. The V end was cut by 1 base, the J end by 6 bases, with 22 bases between. The germline V gene has CDR1 SGHTA and CDR2 FQGNSA. CDR3 protein: CASSLVGGSGSPGQPQHF. The DNA of the CDR3 is TGTGCCAGCAGCTTAGTAGGAGGGTCGGGGAGTCCTGGTCAGCCCCAGCATTTT.

J is TRBJ2-3 and V is TRBV2, with D possibly matching TRBD2 (6 bases). The ends were cut back, 6 bases at V and 5 bases at J, with 15 bases in the middle. The CDR3 is made up of 14 amino acids. Germline CDR1 SNHLY, CDR2 FYNNEI. The CDR3 nucleotides are TGTGCCAGCAGGGCGAGGCGGGACGGAGATACGCAGTATTTT. Protein: CASRARRDGDTQYF.

The chain carries TRBV29-1 and TRBJ1-2; the match to TRBD1 covers 9 bases. V trimming: 4 bases; J trimming: 6 bases; junction bases outside the gene matches: 9. CDR1 SQVTM and CDR2 ANQGSEA come from the germline V gene. The CDR3 contains 14 residues. The CDR3 nucleotides read TGCAGCGTTGGGGACAGGGTCAATGCTAATGGCTACACCTTC. Translation: CSVGDRVNANGYTF.

The chain combines TRBV30 with TRBJ1-1, with unresolved D. Trimming cost V 3 bases and J 0 bases, with 17 bases left between them. Per germline, CDR1 GTSNPN and CDR2 SVGIG (reference sequence). This CDR3 has 16 residues. The CDR3 DNA is TGTGCCTGGAGCCCGCCCTGGGGAGCCATGAACACTGAAGCTTTCTTT. This codes for CAWSPPWGAMNTEAFF.

This chain joins TRBV6-1 and TRBJ2-2; the match to TRBD1 covers 8 bases. The ends lost 3 bases at V and 5 bases at J; junction bases unmatched: 5. The germline V gene encodes CDR1 MNHNS and CDR2 SASEGT. This CDR3 contains 15 residues. The CDR3: CASSDRTGLTGELFF. DNA for the CDR3: TGTGCCAGCAGTGATAGGACAGGGCTGACCGGGGAGCTGTTTTTT.

The J gene is TRBJ1-4, the V gene TRBV7-9; 7 bases fit TRBD1. After removal of 2 bases from V and 0 bases from J, the junction contained 9 bases not matched to a gene. The CDR3 sequence is 18 residues long. Germline-derived CDR1 and CDR2 are SEHNR and FQNEAQ (reference sequence). The CDR3 nucleotides read TGTGCCAGCAGCTTAATCGAGGGGGCCTGGCCAACTAATGAAAAACTGTTTTTT. As protein: CASSLIEGAWPTNEKLFF.

The rearrangement joins TRBV5-4 to TRBJ2-7, with D perhaps TRBD1 (6 bases). The V and J ends lost 4 bases and 1 base respectively, with 12 bases between them. Germline lookup yields CDR1 SGHNT and CDR2 YYREEE (reference sequence). The CDR3 is 14 amino acids. The CDR3 nucleotides read TGTGCCAGCAGCCCTACAGGGTCGTCCTACGAGCAGTACTTC. Residues: CASSPTGSSYEQYF.

The rearrangement uses TRBV5-4 and TRBJ1-4; 7 bases line up with TRBD1. CDR1 SGHNT and CDR2 YYREEE come from the germline V gene (reference sequence). V gave up 4 bases and J gave up 7 bases; unmatched junction bases: 7. This CDR3 contains 14 residues. This CDR3 reads CASSVTGTPEKLFF. CDR3 nucleotide sequence: TGTGCCAGCAGCGTGACAGGGACCCCTGAAAAACTGTTTTTT.

A single count supports this clone. CDR3 DNA sequence: TGTGCCAGCAGCTCTGATGAGGGACAGGGGAACAATCAGCCCCAGCATTTT. This encodes CASSSDEGQGNNQPQHF. This sequence joins TRBV7-9 and TRBJ1-5, with 10 positions matching TRBD1. Unmatched junction bases numbered 9, after V lost 4 bases and J lost 3 bases. Looked up from germline, CDR1 is SEHNR and CDR2 is FQNEAQ (reference sequence). The CDR3 consists of 17 residues. The variable domain in full, completed from reference TRBV7-9 and TRBJ1-5, reads DTGVSQNPRHKITKRGQNVTFRCDPISEHNRLYWYRQTLGQGPEFLTYFQNEAQLEKSRLLSDRFSAERPKGSFSTLEIQRTEQGDSAMYLCASSSDEGQGNNQPQHFGDGTRLSIL.

The chain links TRBV29-1 to TRBJ1-2, with 7 bases aligning to TRBD1. The J segment lost 3 bases and the V segment lost 7 bases, leaving 5 bases of the junction unmatched. Germline CDR1 is SQVTM and CDR2 is ANQGSEA. The CDR3 consists of 12 residues. The CDR3 sequence: CSAWGTDYGYTF. CDR3 nucleotides: TGCAGCGCCTGGGGGACAGACTATGGCTACACCTTC.